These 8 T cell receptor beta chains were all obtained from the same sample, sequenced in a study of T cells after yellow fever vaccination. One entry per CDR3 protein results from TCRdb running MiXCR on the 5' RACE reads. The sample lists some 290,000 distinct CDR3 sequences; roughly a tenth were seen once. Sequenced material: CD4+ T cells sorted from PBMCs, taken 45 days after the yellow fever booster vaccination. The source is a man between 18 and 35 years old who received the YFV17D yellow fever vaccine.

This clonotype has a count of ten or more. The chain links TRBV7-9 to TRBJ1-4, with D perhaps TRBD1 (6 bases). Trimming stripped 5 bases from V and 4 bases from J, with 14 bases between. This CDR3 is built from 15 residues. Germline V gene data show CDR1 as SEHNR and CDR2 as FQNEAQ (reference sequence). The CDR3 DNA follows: TGTGCCAGCAGCCCCCGGACAGCCTATAATGAAAAACTGTTTTTT. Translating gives CASSPRTAYNEKLFF.

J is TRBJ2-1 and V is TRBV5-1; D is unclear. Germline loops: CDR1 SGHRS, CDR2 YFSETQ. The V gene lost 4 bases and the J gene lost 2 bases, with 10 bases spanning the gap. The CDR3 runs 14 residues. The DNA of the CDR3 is TGCGCCAGCAGCCCCCTCGGACCCTACAATGAGCAGTTCTTC. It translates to CASSPLGPYNEQFF.

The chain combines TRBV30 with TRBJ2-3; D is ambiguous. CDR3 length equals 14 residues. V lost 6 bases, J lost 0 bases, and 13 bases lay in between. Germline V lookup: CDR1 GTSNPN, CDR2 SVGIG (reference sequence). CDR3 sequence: CACQRALSTDTQYF. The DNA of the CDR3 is TGTGCCTGCCAAAGGGCCCTCAGCACAGATACGCAGTATTTT.

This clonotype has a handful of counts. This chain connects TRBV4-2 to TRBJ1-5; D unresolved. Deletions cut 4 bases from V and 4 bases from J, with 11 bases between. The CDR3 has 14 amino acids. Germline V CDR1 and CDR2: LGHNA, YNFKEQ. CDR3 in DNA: TGTGCCAGCAGCCCGCGGGCTCCTAATCAGCCCCAGCATTTT. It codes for CASSPRAPNQPQHF.

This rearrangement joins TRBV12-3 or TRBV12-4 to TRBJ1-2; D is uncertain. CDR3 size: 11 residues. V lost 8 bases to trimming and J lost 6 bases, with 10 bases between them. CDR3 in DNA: TGTGCCAGCGGGGTGGTGGATGGCTACACCTTC. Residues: CASGVVDGYTF.

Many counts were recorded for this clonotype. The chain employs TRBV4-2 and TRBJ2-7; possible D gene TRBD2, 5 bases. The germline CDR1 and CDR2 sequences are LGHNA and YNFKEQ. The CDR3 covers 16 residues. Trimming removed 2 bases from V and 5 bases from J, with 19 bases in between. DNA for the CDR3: TGTGCCAGCAGCCAAATTAAGGCACGGGAAGCGGACGAGCAGTACTTC. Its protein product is CASSQIKAREADEQYF.

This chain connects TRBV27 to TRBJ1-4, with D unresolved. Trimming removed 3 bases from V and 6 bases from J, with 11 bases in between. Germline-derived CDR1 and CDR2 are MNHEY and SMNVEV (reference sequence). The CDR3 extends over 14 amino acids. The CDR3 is CASSFRSTHEKLFF. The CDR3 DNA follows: TGTGCCAGCAGTTTTAGATCCACTCATGAAAAACTGTTTTTT.

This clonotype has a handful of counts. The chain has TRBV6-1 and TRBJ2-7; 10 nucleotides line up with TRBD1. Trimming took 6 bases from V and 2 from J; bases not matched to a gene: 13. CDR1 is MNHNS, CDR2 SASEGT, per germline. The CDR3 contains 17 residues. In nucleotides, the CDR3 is TGTGCCAGCAGCGTAGTGGGGGGACAGGGGATCCCCTACGAGCAGTACTTC. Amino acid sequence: CASSVVGGQGIPYEQYF.